Reported below is one T cell receptor (beta chain). Its antigen is still unknown. The sample holds no much larger clone one base away, and base qualities are not on file. The germline V gene supplies CDR1 WSHSY and CDR2 SAAADI. The CDR3 starts with the cysteine, ends with the phenylalanine, and has 16 residues. Just the 48-base CDR3 DNA is kept, in frame starting at base 1. The junction carries 14 bases between V and J, which are trimmed by 3 bases and 5 bases respectively. High-throughput TCR beta sequencing profiled peripheral blood CD8+ and CD4+ T cells from healthy donors, Susac syndrome patients and multiple sclerosis patients. Treatment-naive patients with stable or active relapsing-remitting disease fulfilling revised McDonald criteria were used as multiple sclerosis controls. Bulk CD8+ and CD4+ T cells were purified magnetically by negative isolation, whereas CD8+ TEMRA cells were enriched by FACS. Blood was collected in EDTA tubes and processed within 24 hours, with PBMCs isolated through density gradient centrifugation. PBMCs intended for TCR sequencing were cryopreserved in liquid nitrogen and thawed later in a water bath at 37 degrees C. The sorted or isolated CD4+, CD8+ and CD8+ TEMRA cells reached a purity of at least 90%.

The sample originates from a study of CD8 T cells in Susac syndrome (dated by TCRdb to about 2019). With respect to the entire study: Whether CD8+ T cell activation and differentiation in Susac syndrome was antigen driven was tested using repertoire sequencing.

Results the study describes overall, beyond this receptor: The TCR sequencing and HLA analysis was acknowledged to have included a relatively small number of individuals.

RNA was extracted using the RNeasy kit, and roughly 0.45 to 1 microgram was reverse transcribed with random hexamers. The immunoSEQ multiplex PCR assay, covering 54 Vbeta and 13 Jbeta segments, was used to amplify TCR beta CDR3 regions. PCR amplification bias was corrected using a synthetic template baseline for primer optimization and computational correction. The published analysis was carried out like this. Reads were assigned to V, D and J genes according to IMGT and analyzed in immunoSEQ Analyzer, with only productive sequences retained. Clonality was computed as one minus Shannon entropy normalized by log2 of the number of productive unique sequences. For each patient and control, public and private clones were evaluated among the 100 most prevalent clones. Clones were defined as Susac-specific if absent from the healthy and MS cohorts, from 1052 published viral clones and from other ImmuneACCESS disease sequences. In TCRdb, the public reads were trimmed at Q25 with fastp and aligned with MiXCR, with productive beta chains retained. Rows merge per CDR3 protein into single entries with the most common DNA and genes. The V and J calls, along with clone size, are taken from TCRdb and not from the paper's own processing. This sample holds about 180,000 distinct CDR3 sequences; approximately 93% were observed only once. The top ten clonotypes cover approximately 0.09% of the sample.

The receptor chain draws on TRBV10-2 and TRBJ1-6, with TRBD1 perhaps the D gene, on 5 matching bases. The clonotype originates from a human donor with multiple sclerosis. What was sequenced was CD4+ T cells from PBMCs. The bases are TGCGCCAGCAGTGAACAGGTGGGGTGGGATAATTCACCCCTCCACTTT. Protein translation: CASSEQVGWDNSPLHF.